This T cell receptor (beta chain) stems from a study of blood T cell repertoires in COVID-19. Whole-study context: Acute and convalescent COVID-19 specimens originated in the United States, Italy and Spain. The cDNA or gDNA used as material had been derived from T cells, B-cell-depleted T cells, or PBMCs.

As originally analysed: Reference gene primer amplification gave nucleated cell count estimates. Using immunoSEQ multiplex PCR, the repertoire was profiled, and TCRdb retains in-frame clones only, with some absent. V and J calls and clone size are as listed in that table; D and trimming were resolved from the DNA. Of hundreds of thousands of clones detected, 80% to 90% appear once; the ten largest clones hold approximately 20%. The V gene end was trimmed by 7 bases and the J gene end by 2 bases; junction bases not matched to a gene: 8. This CDR3 is 16 amino acids long. Per the germline V gene, CDR1 is MDHEN and CDR2 is SYDVKM.

Sequencing was done on a sample of peripheral blood. The source is a man younger than 40 with active or convalescent COVID-19. The V call is TRBV28, the J call TRBJ1-6, with 7 bases identical to TRBD1. Here the CDR3 DNA reads TGTGCCAGCACGTTCACAGGGGACACCTATAATTCACCCCTCCACTTT. Residues: CASTFTGDTYNSPLHF.